This T cell receptor (beta chain) was retrieved from a study of blood T cell repertoires in COVID-19. TCRdb's table, derived via immunoSEQ multiplex PCR, lists solely in-frame clones and lacks some. The table lists 250,000 to 400,000 clones, around 90% of them singletons, with 2.5% to 3% in the top ten. The source is a woman aged 25 to 39 with COVID-19, enrolled during active disease. The sequencing sample was made of peripheral blood.

The CDR3 sequence is CSVALQGDEQYF. The CDR3 coding sequence is TGCAGCGTTGCATTGCAGGGTGACGAGCAGTACTTC. The rearrangement joins TRBV29-1 to TRBJ2-7; D may be TRBD1 (5 bases). The ends were cut back, 4 bases at V and 5 bases at J, with 12 bases in the middle. The CDR3 is 12 residues long. The germline gives CDR1 SQVTM, CDR2 ANQGSEA.